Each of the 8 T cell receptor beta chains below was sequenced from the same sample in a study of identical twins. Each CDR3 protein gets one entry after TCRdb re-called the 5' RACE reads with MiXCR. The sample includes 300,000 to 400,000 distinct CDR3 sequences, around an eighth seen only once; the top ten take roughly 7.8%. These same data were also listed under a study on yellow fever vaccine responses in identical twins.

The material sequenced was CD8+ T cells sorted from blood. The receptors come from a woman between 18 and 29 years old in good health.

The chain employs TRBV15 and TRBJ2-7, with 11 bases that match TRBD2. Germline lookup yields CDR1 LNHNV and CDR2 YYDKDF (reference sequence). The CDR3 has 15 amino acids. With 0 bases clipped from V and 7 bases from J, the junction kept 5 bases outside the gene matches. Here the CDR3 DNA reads TGTGCCACCAGCAGAGATGGACTAGCGGGCGGTGAGCAGTACTTC. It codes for CATSRDGLAGGEQYF.

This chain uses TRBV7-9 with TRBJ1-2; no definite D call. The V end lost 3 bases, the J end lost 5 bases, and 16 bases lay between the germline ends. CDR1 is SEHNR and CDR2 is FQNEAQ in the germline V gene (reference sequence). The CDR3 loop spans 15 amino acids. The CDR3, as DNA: TGTGCCAGCAGCTTGATTGACCTGGGGAGATATGGCTACACCTTC. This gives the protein CASSLIDLGRYGYTF.

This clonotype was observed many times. As DNA, the CDR3 is TGCGCCAGCAGCTTGGTAGCAGAGGACTACGAGCAGTACTTC. This translates into CASSLVAEDYEQYF. This chain uses TRBV5-1 with TRBJ2-7; D not certain. Deletions cut 0 bases from V and 3 bases from J, with 10 bases between. CDR3 size: 14 residues. CDR1 is SGHRS and CDR2 is YFSETQ in the germline V gene.

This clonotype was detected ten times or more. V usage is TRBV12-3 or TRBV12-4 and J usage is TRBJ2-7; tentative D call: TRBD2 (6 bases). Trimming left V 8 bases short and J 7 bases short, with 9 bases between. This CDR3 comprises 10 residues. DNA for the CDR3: TGTGCCAGCGGGGGGTCTGAGCAGTACTTC. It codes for CASGGSEQYF.

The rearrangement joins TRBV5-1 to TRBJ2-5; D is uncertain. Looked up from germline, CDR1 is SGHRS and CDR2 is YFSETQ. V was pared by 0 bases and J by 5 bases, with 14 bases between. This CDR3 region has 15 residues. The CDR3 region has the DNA TGCGCCAGCAGCTTGGACCGGAGTCTGGGTGAGACCCAGTACTTC. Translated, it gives CASSLDRSLGETQYF.

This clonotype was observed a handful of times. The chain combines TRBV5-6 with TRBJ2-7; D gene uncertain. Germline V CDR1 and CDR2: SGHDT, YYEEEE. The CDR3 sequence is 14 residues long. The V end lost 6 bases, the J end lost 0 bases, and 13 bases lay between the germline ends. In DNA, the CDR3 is TGTGCCAGCACCCTTTCAGGAAGCTCCTACGAGCAGTACGTC. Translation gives CASTLSGSSYEQYV.

CDR3 sequence (DNA): TGTGCCAGTAGTATGGGAGGGGGACCTGAAGCTTTCTTT. Protein sequence: CASSMGGGPEAFF. The genes are TRBV19 and TRBJ1-1; weak D call: TRBD1 (6 bases). This CDR3 comprises 13 residues. Germline CDR1 is LNHDA and CDR2 is SQIVND (reference sequence). V was pared by 3 bases and J by 6 bases, with 11 bases between.

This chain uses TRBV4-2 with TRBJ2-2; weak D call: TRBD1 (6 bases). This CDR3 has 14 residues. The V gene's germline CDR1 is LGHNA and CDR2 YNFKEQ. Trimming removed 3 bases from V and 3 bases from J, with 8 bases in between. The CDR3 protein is CASSQGAYTGELFF. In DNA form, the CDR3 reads TGTGCCAGCAGCCAGGGGGCCTACACCGGGGAGCTGTTTTTT.